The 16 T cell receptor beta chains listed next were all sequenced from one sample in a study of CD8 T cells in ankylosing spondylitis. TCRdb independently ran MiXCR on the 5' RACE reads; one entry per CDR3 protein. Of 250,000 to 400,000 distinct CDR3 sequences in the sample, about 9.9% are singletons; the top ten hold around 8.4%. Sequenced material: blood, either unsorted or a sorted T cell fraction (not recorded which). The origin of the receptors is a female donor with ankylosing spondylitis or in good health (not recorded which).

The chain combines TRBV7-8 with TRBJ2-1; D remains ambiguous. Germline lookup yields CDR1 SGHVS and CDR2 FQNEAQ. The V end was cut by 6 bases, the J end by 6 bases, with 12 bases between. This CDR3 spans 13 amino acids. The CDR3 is CASSYNLRNEQFF. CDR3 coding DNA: TGTGCCAGCAGTTACAACCTACGCAATGAGCAGTTCTTC.

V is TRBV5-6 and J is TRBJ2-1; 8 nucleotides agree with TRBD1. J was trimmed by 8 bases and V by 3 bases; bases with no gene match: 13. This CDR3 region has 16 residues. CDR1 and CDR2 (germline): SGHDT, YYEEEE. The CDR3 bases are TGTGCCAGCAGCTCCCCCCGGGACAGGTTATCGGATGAGCAGTTCTTC. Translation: CASSSPRDRLSDEQFF.

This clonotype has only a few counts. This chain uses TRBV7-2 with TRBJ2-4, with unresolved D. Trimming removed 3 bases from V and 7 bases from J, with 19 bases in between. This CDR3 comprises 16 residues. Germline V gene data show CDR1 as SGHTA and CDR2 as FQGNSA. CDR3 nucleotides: TGTGCCAGCAGCTTCCCGGGCTCCCACCGTGGGAACATTCAGTACTTC. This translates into CASSFPGSHRGNIQYF.

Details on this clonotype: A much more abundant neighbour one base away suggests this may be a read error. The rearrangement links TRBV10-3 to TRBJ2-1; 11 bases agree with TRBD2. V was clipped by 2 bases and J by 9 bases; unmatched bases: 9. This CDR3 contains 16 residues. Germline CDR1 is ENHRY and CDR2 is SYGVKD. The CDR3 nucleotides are TGTGCCATCAGTGAGCCTCTAGCGGGAGGAGGGAGTGAGCAGTTCTTC. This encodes CAISEPLAGGGSEQFF.

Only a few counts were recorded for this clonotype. The CDR3 here is CASRGQGSGTEAFF. The CDR3 DNA reads as TGTGCCAGTAGGGGACAGGGTTCCGGCACTGAAGCTTTCTTT. The chain is built from TRBV19 and TRBJ1-1, with 9 bases that match TRBD1. The CDR3 runs 14 residues. With 6 bases clipped from V and 4 bases from J, the junction kept 6 bases outside the gene matches. Germline CDR1 reads LNHDA; CDR2 reads SQIVND (reference sequence).

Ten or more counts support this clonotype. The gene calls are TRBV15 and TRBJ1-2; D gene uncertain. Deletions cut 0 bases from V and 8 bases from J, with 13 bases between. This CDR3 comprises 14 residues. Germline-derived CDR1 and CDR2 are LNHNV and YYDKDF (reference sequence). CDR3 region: CATSRDMGSEGYTF. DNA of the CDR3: TGTGCCACCAGCAGAGATATGGGGTCTGAGGGCTACACCTTC.

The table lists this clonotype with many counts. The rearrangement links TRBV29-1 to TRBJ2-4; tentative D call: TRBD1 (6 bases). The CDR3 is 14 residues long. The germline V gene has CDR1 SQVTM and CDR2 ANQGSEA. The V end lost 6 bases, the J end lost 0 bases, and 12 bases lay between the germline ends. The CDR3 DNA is TGCAGCGTGAGGGGCAGGGGAGCCAAAAACATTCAGTACTTC. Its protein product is CSVRGRGAKNIQYF.

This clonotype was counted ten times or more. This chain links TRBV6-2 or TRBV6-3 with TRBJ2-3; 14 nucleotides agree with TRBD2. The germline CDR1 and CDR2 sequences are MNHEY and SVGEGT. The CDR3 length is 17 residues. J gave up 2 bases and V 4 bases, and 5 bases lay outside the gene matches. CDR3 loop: CASSLETSGRATDTQYF. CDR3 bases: TGTGCCAGCAGTTTGGAGACTAGCGGGAGGGCCACAGATACGCAGTATTTT.

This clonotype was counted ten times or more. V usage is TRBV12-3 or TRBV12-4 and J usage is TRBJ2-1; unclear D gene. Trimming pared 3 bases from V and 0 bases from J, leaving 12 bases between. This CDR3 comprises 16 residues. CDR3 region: CASSLAGRSSYNEQFF. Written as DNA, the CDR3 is TGTGCCAGCAGTTTGGCCGGCCGAAGCTCCTACAATGAGCAGTTCTTC.

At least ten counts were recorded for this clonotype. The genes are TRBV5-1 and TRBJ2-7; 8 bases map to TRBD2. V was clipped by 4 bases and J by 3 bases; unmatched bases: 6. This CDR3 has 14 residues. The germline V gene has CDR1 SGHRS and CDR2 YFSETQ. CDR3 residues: CASSRLAPNYEQYF. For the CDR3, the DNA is TGCGCCAGCAGCAGACTAGCGCCGAACTACGAGCAGTACTTC.

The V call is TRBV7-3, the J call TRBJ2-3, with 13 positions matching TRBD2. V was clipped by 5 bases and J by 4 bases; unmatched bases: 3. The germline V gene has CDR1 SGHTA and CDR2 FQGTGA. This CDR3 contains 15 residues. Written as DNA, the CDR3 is TGTGCCAGCAGCCAAGGACTAGCGGGGGCAGATACGCAGTATTTT. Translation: CASSQGLAGADTQYF.

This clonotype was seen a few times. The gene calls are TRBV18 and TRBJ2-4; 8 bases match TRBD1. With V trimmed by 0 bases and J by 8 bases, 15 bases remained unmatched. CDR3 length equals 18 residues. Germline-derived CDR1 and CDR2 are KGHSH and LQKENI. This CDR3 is CASSPPKVGQGILDIQYF. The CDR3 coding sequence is TGTGCCAGCTCACCACCCAAGGTCGGACAGGGAATCTTGGACATTCAGTACTTC.

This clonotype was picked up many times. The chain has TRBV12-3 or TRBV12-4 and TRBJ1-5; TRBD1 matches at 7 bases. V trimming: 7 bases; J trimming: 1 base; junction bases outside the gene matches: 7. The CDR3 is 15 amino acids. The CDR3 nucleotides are TGTGCCAGCACATTGCAGGGGGGAAGCAATCAGCCCCAGCATTTT. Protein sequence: CASTLQGGSNQPQHF.

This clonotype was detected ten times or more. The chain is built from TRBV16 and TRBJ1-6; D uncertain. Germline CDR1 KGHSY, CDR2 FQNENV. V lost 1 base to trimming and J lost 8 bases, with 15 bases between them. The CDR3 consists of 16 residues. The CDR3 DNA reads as TGTGCCAGCAGCCAATATCGGGTGGAATTTCATTCACCCCTCCACTTT. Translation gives CASSQYRVEFHSPLHF.

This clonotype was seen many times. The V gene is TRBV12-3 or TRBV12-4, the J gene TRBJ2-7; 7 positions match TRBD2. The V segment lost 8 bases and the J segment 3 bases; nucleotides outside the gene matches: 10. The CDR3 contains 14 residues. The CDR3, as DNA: TGTGCCAGCGGTTACCGAGCGGGGAACTACGAGCAGTACTTC. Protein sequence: CASGYRAGNYEQYF.

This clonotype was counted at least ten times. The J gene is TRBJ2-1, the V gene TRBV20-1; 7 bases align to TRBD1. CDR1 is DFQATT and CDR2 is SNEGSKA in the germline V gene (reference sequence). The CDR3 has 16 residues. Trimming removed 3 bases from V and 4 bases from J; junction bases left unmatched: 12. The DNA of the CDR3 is TGCAGTGCTAGTAAAGTGAGACAGGGTTTTTACAATGAGCAGTTCTTC. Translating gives CSASKVRQGFYNEQFF.